The clone carrying this T cell receptor (beta chain) was counted only a few times. What it binds is unknown. TCRbeta library construction was performed incorporating unique molecular identifiers. In TCRdb, the PCR reads were re-called with MiXCR into one record per CDR3 protein. Of 800,000 to 1,000,000 distinct CDR3 sequences in the sample, about 29% were seen once. Between the trimmed V and J ends, which lost 0 bases and 7 bases, there was a span of 15 bases. Germline lookup yields CDR1 LNHNV and CDR2 YYDKDF (reference sequence). CDR3 length: 16 residues. The data originate from a study of T-cell reconstitution after alpha-beta-depleted transplantation in children. Broader study findings: Expanded graft clones, several hundred of them, were reportedly the source of alpha-beta T cells about two months after transplant. Surviving recipient T cells and intrathymic progenitors accounted for some patients' high TCRbeta diversity at day 60. Newly produced T cells mostly accounted for T-cell counts and diversity one year post-transplant.

This TCR came from a boy younger than two who had a stem cell transplant for SCID, so the T cells may come from the graft donor. This chain connects TRBV15 to TRBJ1-4; D remains ambiguous. The sample here was PBMCs, mostly from graft donor cells, taken 360 days after TCRalphabeta/CD19-depleted stem cell transplant. The CDR3 reads CATSRDSGSISEKLFF. For the CDR3, the DNA is TGTGCCACCAGCAGAGATTCGGGCAGTATAAGTGAAAAACTGTTTTTT.